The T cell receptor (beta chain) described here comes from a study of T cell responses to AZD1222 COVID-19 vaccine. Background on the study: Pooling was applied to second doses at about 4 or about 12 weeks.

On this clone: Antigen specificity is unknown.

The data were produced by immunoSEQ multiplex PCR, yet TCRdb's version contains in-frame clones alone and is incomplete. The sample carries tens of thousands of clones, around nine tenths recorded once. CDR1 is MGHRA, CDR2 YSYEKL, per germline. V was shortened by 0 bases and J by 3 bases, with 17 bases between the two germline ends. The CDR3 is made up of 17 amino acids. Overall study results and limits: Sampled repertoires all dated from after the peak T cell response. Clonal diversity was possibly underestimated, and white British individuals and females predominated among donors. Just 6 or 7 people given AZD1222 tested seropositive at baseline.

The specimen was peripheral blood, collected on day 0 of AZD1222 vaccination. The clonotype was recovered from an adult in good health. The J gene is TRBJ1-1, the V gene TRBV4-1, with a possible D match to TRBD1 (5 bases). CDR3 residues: CASSQDRFATVDTEAFF. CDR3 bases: TGCGCCAGCAGCCAAGATCGATTTGCGACAGTCGACACTGAAGCTTTCTTT.